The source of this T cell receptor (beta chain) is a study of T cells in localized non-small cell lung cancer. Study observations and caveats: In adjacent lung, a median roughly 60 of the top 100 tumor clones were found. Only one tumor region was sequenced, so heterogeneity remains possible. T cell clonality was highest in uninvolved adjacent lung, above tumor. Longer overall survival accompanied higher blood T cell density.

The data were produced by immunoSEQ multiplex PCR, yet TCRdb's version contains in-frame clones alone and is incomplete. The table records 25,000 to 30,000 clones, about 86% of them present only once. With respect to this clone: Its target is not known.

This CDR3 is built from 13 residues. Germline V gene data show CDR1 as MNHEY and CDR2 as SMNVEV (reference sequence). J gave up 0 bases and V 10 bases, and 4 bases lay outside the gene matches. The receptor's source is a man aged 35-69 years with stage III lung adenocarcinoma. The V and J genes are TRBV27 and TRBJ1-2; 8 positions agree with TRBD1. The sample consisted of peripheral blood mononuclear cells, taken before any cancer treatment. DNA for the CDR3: TGTGCCACCAGGGGGCAAGCTAACTATGGCTACACCTTC. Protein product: CATRGQANYGYTF.